This is a list of T cell receptor beta chains from one sample in a study of OX40 agonist ivuxolimab in advanced cancers. Clones were read by immunoSEQ multiplex PCR, and TCRdb kept only the in-frame ones, dropping some. The sample includes about 120,000 clones, approximately 92% of them seen just once. The sequencing here drew on CD4+ or CD8+ T cells sorted from blood, taken in a trial of the OX40 agonist ivuxolimab. The receptors originated from an adult with an advanced solid tumor such as melanoma, head and neck, liver or kidney cancer. CDR3s include the opening cysteine and the closing phenylalanine or tryptophan. Each record gives: D gene, CDR3 length, V gene, J gene, clone size, CDR3 DNA, CDR3 protein. A D gene is named only where the DNA matches it firmly. Part of the rows lack a size; the others show once, few, many or a class for expanded clones.

>.|13|TRBV6-1|TRBJ1-5|.
TGTGCCAGCAGAGGACAGAGCAATCAGCCCCAGCATTTT
CASRGQSNQPQHF
>.|14|TRBV28|TRBJ1-4|.
TGTGCCAGCAGTTTAGGGGGGTTTAATGAAAAACTGTTTTTT
CASSLGGFNEKLFF
>.|12|TRBV2|TRBJ1-2|few
TGTGCCAGCAGTGAATCTGGGGATGGCTACACCTTC
CASSESGDGYTF
>TRBD1|14|TRBV2|TRBJ1-5|.
TGTGCCAGCACCCCGGGACAGAGCAATCAGCCCCAGCATTTT
CASTPGQSNQPQHF
>.|14|TRBV6-5|TRBJ1-4|.
TGTGCCAGCAGGGCACAGGGAACTAATGAAAAACTGTTTTTT
CASRAQGTNEKLFF
>TRBD1|12|TRBV19|TRBJ2-7|.
TGTGCCAGTGGGACAGGGTCCTACGAGCAGTACTTC
CASGTGSYEQYF
>TRBD1|14|TRBV7-2|TRBJ1-4|.
TGTGCCAGCAGCACGGGACAGGGTAATGAAAAACTGTTTTTT
CASSTGQGNEKLFF
>.|14|TRBV7-8|TRBJ1-4|.
TGTGCCAGCAGCTTGGAGGCAACTAATGAAAAACTGTTTTTT
CASSLEATNEKLFF
>.|15|TRBV7-6|TRBJ2-5|.
TGTGCCAGCAGCTTCGGGAGAGGGGGGCAAGAGACCCAGTACTTC
CASSFGRGGQETQYF
>TRBD1|15|TRBV6-4|TRBJ2-1|.
TGTGCCAGCAGCGACACAAGACAGGGTTCCAATGAGCAGTTCTTC
CASSDTRQGSNEQFF
>.|13|TRBV11-2|TRBJ2-2|.
TGTGCCAGCAAACAGGGAGTGGCCGGGGAGCTGTTTTTT
CASKQGVAGELFF
>.|14|TRBV11-2|TRBJ2-7|.
TGTGCCAGCAGCTTGTGGGGGAGCTCCTACGAGCAGTACTTC
CASSLWGSSYEQYF
>.|16|TRBV10-1|TRBJ2-4|.
TGCGCCAGCAGTGAAACAGGGCTTGGAGCCAAAAACATTCAGTACTTC
CASSETGLGAKNIQYF
>.|15|TRBV7-8|TRBJ1-5|.
TGTGCCAGCAGCTCCGGGCAGACTAGCAATCAGCCCCAGCATTTT
CASSSGQTSNQPQHF
>.|14|TRBV2|TRBJ1-6|.
TGTGCCAGCAGCGCCCTTACAAGTGGGTCACCCCTCCACTTT
CASSALTSGSPLHF
>TRBD2|15|TRBV7-2|TRBJ2-3|.
TGTGCCAGCAGCCGGACTAGCGTGACTTTAGATACGCAGTATTTT
CASSRTSVTLDTQYF
>.|11|TRBV2|TRBJ1-2|.
TGTGCCACACAGGCGCTCTATGGCTACACCTTC
CATQALYGYTF
>.|13|TRBV28|TRBJ2-7|.
TGTGCCAGCAGACTTCAGTCTCGGGACGAGCAGTACTTC
CASRLQSRDEQYF